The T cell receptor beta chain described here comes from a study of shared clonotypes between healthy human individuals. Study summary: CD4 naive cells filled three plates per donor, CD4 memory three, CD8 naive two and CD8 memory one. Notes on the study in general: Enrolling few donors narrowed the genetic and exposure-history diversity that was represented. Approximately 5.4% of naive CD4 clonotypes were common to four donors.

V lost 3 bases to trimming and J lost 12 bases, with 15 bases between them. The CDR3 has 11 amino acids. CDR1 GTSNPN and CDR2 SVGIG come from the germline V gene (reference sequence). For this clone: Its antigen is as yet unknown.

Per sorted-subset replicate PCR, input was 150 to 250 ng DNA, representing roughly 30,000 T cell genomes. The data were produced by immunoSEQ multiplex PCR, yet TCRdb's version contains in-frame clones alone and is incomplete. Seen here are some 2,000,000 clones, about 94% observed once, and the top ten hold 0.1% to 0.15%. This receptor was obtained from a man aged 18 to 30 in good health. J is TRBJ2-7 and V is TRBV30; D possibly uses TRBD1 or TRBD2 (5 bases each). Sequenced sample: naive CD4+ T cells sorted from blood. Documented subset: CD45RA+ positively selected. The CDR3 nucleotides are TGTGCCTGGAGACGGGGAGACAGCCGGTACTTC. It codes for CAWRRGDSRYF.